The 9 T cell receptor beta chains below come from one sample, sequenced in a study of shared clonotypes between healthy human individuals. The table came from immunoSEQ multiplex PCR; TCRdb's copy has only in-frame clones and leaves some out. The table lists around 1.1 million clones, approximately 80% of them singletons. Source material: memory CD4+ T cells from PBMCs. Subset specified: CD45RA-negative fraction. The receptors stem from a man aged 18 to 29 in good health. Some clones in this sample may be carry-over from other donors' samples.

The sample holds a few counts of this clone. V gene TRBV4-1 combines with J gene TRBJ1-4; D not certain. The V and J ends lost 4 bases and 0 bases respectively, with 9 bases between them. Germline V gene data show CDR1 as MGHRA and CDR2 as YSYEKL. The CDR3 is made up of 15 amino acids. CDR3 protein: CASSRRIATNEKLFF. In DNA, the CDR3 is TGCGCCAGCAGCCGCAGGATTGCAACTAATGAAAAACTGTTTTTT.

The chain uses TRBV7-3 and TRBJ2-3, with D unclear. With 4 bases removed from V and 7 bases from J, the gap between germline ends came to 12 bases. Germline CDR1 is SGHTA and CDR2 is FQGTGA. The CDR3 is 13 residues long. This chain's CDR3 is CASSSDGSHTQYF. The CDR3 bases are TGTGCCAGCAGCTCCGACGGGTCCCATACGCAGTATTTT.

The chain couples TRBV9 to TRBJ2-2; 9 bases are shared with TRBD1. The ends lost 0 bases at V and 4 bases at J; junction bases unmatched: 4. CDR3 length: 16 residues. Germline-derived CDR1 and CDR2 are SGDLS and YYNGEE. The CDR3 nucleotides are TGTGCCAGCAGCGTAGCCCCGACAGGGGGCACCGGGGAGCTGTTTTTT. This gives the protein CASSVAPTGGTGELFF.

This chain uses TRBV6-5 with TRBJ1-2; D is undetermined. The CDR3 has 14 amino acids. The germline CDR1 and CDR2 sequences are MNHEY and SVGAGI. Trimming removed 1 base at V and 2 bases at J, with 8 bases between. The CDR3 sequence: CASSYYYGNYGYTF. The CDR3 nucleotides are TGTGCCAGCAGTTACTACTATGGCAACTATGGCTACACCTTC.

J is TRBJ2-3 and V is TRBV5-1; TRBD1 might be the D (6 bases). The CDR3 sequence is 16 residues long. CDR1 and CDR2 (germline): SGHRS, YFSETQ. The V end was cut by 0 bases, the J end by 5 bases, with 16 bases between. DNA for the CDR3: TGCGCCAGCAGCTTGGTGGGGCAGGGGATGGGAGATACGCAGTATTTT. It specifies CASSLVGQGMGDTQYF.

This sequence joins TRBV27 and TRBJ1-6; 7 bases map to TRBD1. The CDR3 sequence is 16 residues long. CDR1 and CDR2 from the germline V gene are MNHEY and SMNVEV (reference sequence). V lost 5 bases and J lost 7; bases outside the gene matches: 11. CDR3 loop: CASSRAGTATNSPLHF. DNA for the CDR3: TGTGCCAGCAGTCGAGCCGGGACAGCCACAAATTCACCCCTCCACTTT.

This rearrangement joins TRBV11-2 to TRBJ2-1, with 10 nucleotides matching TRBD1. J lost 2 bases, V lost 5 bases, and 6 bases had no gene match. CDR1 and CDR2 (germline): SGHAT, FQNNGV. The CDR3 covers 16 residues. CDR3 sequence reads: CASSRLGQGTYNEQFF. For the CDR3, the DNA is TGTGCCAGCAGCCGGTTGGGACAGGGGACCTACAATGAGCAGTTCTTC.

This chain uses TRBV7-8 with TRBJ2-1; no reliable D call. Germline CDR1 SGHVS, CDR2 FQNEAQ. The CDR3 consists of 15 residues. The V end was cut by 2 bases, the J end by 4 bases, with 12 bases between. CDR3 amino acids: CASSLIVADYNEQFF. The CDR3 DNA follows: TGTGCCAGCAGCTTAATCGTGGCTGATTACAATGAGCAGTTCTTC.

The chain combines TRBV4-2 with TRBJ2-1; TRBD2 might be the D (5 bases). V was clipped by 4 bases and J by 10 bases, with 20 bases between them. This CDR3 has 15 amino acids. The germline V gene encodes CDR1 LGHNA and CDR2 YNFKEQ. CDR3 bases: TGTGCCAGCAGCCCCCCAGACTATCGCCTGGGGGAGCAGTTCTTC. It encodes CASSPPDYRLGEQFF.